Each of the 20 T cell receptor beta chains below was sequenced from the same sample in a study of control samples from healthy donors and cancer patients. Method: immunoSEQ multiplex PCR; TCRdb's copy keeps in-frame clones and lacks some. The sample has about 99,000 clones; approximately 90% are singletons. The source material was PBMCs. These receptors were collected from a man between 60 and 75 years old with lung cancer.

CDR3 residues: CATSDLRTEQETQYF. DNA for the CDR3: TGTGCCACCAGTGATTTGCGGACAGAACAAGAGACCCAGTACTTC. The chain carries TRBV24-1 and TRBJ2-5; D perhaps matches TRBD1 (6 bases). Germline CDR1 KGHDR, CDR2 SFDVKD. V shed 0 bases and J shed 2 bases, with 9 bases lying between them. This CDR3 is 15 amino acids long.

The chain couples TRBV5-6 to TRBJ1-4, with 7 bases that match TRBD1. There are 18 residues in the CDR3. With V trimmed by 0 bases and J by 0 bases, 8 bases remained unmatched. Germline values: CDR1 SGHDT, CDR2 YYEEEE. CDR3 in amino acids: CASSLARGNFATNEKLFF. CDR3 sequence (DNA): TGTGCCAGCAGCTTGGCCAGGGGGAACTTTGCAACTAATGAAAAACTGTTTTTT.

The chain employs TRBV29-1 and TRBJ1-1, with 8 nucleotides matching TRBD1. The CDR3 is made up of 13 amino acids. Germline CDR1 is SQVTM and CDR2 is ANQGSEA. Trimming removed 7 bases from V and 0 bases from J; junction bases left unmatched: 4. CDR3 in DNA: TGCAGCGGCCGACAGGGGTTGAACACTGAAGCTTTCTTT. This sequence encodes CSGRQGLNTEAFF.

This clone was seen just once. The rearrangement links TRBV18 to TRBJ2-7; 9 bases align to TRBD1. Germline CDR1 is KGHSH and CDR2 is LQKENI. CDR3 length: 15 amino acids. The V segment lost 4 bases and the J segment 0 bases; nucleotides outside the gene matches: 4. The DNA of the CDR3 is TGTGCCAGCTCACGAGGACAGGGGACCTCCTACGAGCAGTACTTC. Translating it yields CASSRGQGTSYEQYF.

The chain has TRBV24-1 and TRBJ2-1; weak D call: TRBD2 (6 bases). Germline loops: CDR1 KGHDR, CDR2 SFDVKD. CDR3 size: 21 residues. With 5 bases removed from V and 4 bases from J, the gap between germline ends came to 32 bases. CDR3 in amino acids: CATSAPPASPGSFGGYNEQFF. The DNA of the CDR3 is TGTGCCACCAGTGCCCCCCCGGCTAGTCCAGGGTCTTTCGGGGGTTACAATGAGCAGTTCTTC.

This sequence joins TRBV5-1 and TRBJ1-2; 7 nucleotides line up with TRBD1. The V gene's germline CDR1 is SGHRS and CDR2 YFSETQ. The ends lost 2 bases at V and 1 base at J; junction bases unmatched: 8. CDR3 size: 16 residues. The CDR3 sequence: CASSLPRTGDNYGYTF. CDR3 bases: TGCGCCAGCAGCTTACCAAGGACAGGAGATAACTATGGCTACACCTTC.

J is TRBJ2-2 and V is TRBV6-5, with a weak D call TRBD2 (5 bases). V was clipped by 3 bases and J by 5 bases, with 7 bases between them. Germline CDR1 is MNHEY and CDR2 is SVGAGI. There are 13 residues in the CDR3. CDR3 nucleotide sequence: TGTGCCAGCAGTTATACGGGGACCGGGGAGCTGTTTTTT. Translating it yields CASSYTGTGELFF.

This clone showed up just once. The V gene is TRBV5-1, the J gene TRBJ1-3; D is unresolved. This CDR3 has 17 amino acids. CDR1 is SGHRS and CDR2 is YFSETQ in the germline V gene. Deletions cut 4 bases from V and 0 bases from J, with 17 bases between. The CDR3 coding sequence is TGCGCCAGCAGCCCATCTCCGGGGTCTCACTCTGGAAACACCATATATTTT. It codes for CASSPSPGSHSGNTIYF.

The chain links TRBV3-1 (or the pseudogene TRBV3-2) to TRBJ2-5, with TRBD2 matching 13 bases. Germline CDR1 and CDR2: LGHDT and YNNKEL (reference sequence). The CDR3 has 18 amino acids. J lost 0 bases, V lost 4 bases, and 8 bases had no gene match. In DNA form, the CDR3 reads TGTGCCAGCAGCCCGATGACTAGCGGGGGGCTGTACCAAGAGACCCAGTACTTC. It translates to CASSPMTSGGLYQETQYF.

The rearrangement links TRBV11-3 to TRBJ1-1, with a weak D call TRBD1 (5 bases). Germline V gene lookup returns CDR1 SGHNT and CDR2 YENEEA. The CDR3 has 11 residues. Deletions cut 6 bases from V and 7 bases from J, with 9 bases between. The CDR3 here is CASRIGGEAFF. CDR3 in DNA: TGTGCCAGCAGGATTGGGGGTGAAGCTTTCTTT.

This chain joins TRBV6-2 or TRBV6-3 and TRBJ1-1; 9 bases map to TRBD1. CDR3 size: 15 residues. J lost 1 base, V lost 4 bases, and 4 bases had no gene match. Germline loops: CDR1 MNHEY, CDR2 SVGEGT. In nucleotides, the CDR3 is TGTGCCAGCAGTTCCCCGGGACAGGGGAACACTGAAGCTTTCTTT. Translating it yields CASSSPGQGNTEAFF.

V gene TRBV7-8 combines with J gene TRBJ2-5; D call uncertain. This CDR3 has 13 amino acids. Per germline, CDR1 SGHVS and CDR2 FQNEAQ. Trimming cost V 2 bases and J 2 bases, with 6 bases left between them. CDR3 in DNA: TGTGCCAGCAGCTTACGCCTTCAAGAGACCCAGTACTTC. It yields the protein CASSLRLQETQYF.

The chain employs TRBV29-1 and TRBJ2-5; weak D call: TRBD1 (6 bases). Germline V gives CDR1 SQVTM, CDR2 ANQGSEA. The CDR3 runs to 13 residues. V lost 7 bases, J lost 6 bases, and 18 bases lay in between. The CDR3 here is CSALPGHAQTQYF. In DNA, the CDR3 is TGCAGCGCATTGCCGGGACATGCTCAGACCCAGTACTTC.

The rearrangement uses TRBV11-2 and TRBJ1-2; 11 bases are shared with TRBD1. The germline V gene encodes CDR1 SGHAT and CDR2 FQNNGV. This CDR3 contains 14 residues. V trimming: 3 bases; J trimming: 4 bases; junction bases outside the gene matches: 1. DNA for the CDR3: TGTGCCAGCAGCTTCGGGACAGGGGGCTATGGCTACACCTTC. Translation gives CASSFGTGGYGYTF.

This sequence joins TRBV20-1 and TRBJ2-6, with no clear D. V lost 3 bases and J 4 bases, leaving 4 bases between the germline ends. CDR3 length equals 12 residues. Germline V CDR1 and CDR2: DFQATT, SNEGSKA (reference sequence). The CDR3 region is CSASTGANVLTF. The CDR3 nucleotides read TGCAGTGCTAGTACCGGGGCCAACGTCCTGACTTTC.

V and J are TRBV4-1 and TRBJ2-2, with a weak D call TRBD2 (7 bases). The CDR3 consists of 18 residues. Germline V gives CDR1 MGHRA, CDR2 YSYEKL. Trimming pared 0 bases from V and 4 bases from J, leaving 18 bases between. This CDR3 is CASSQDSIGGRSTGELFF. Here the CDR3 DNA reads TGCGCCAGCAGCCAAGATTCTATCGGGGGGCGAAGCACCGGGGAGCTGTTTTTT.

The CDR3 DNA is TGTGCCAGCAGCGGGACAGGGGGCTACACCGGGGAGCTGTTTTTT. Amino acids: CASSGTGGYTGELFF. V usage is TRBV2 and J usage is TRBJ2-2; the match to TRBD1 covers 12 bases. Trimming took 6 bases from V and 3 from J; bases not matched to a gene: 2. CDR1 is SNHLY and CDR2 is FYNNEI in the germline V gene. There are 15 residues in the CDR3.

This clone came up once. The rearrangement links TRBV5-1 to TRBJ2-2; possible D gene TRBD1, 5 bases. The germline CDR1 and CDR2 sequences are SGHRS and YFSETQ. The CDR3 is 14 amino acids. The V gene lost 2 bases and the J gene lost 2 bases, with 7 bases spanning the gap. The CDR3 sequence is CASSLQVNTGELFF. The CDR3 nucleotides read TGCGCCAGCAGCTTACAGGTTAACACCGGGGAGCTGTTTTTT.

The J gene is TRBJ2-3, the V gene TRBV4-1; D is unresolved. The CDR3 sequence is 13 residues long. The germline gives CDR1 MGHRA, CDR2 YSYEKL. Trimming took off 1 base at V and 4 bases at J, with 6 bases between the two ends. The CDR3 sequence is CASSQVESDTQYF. CDR3 in DNA: TGCGCCAGCAGCCAAGTGGAGTCAGATACGCAGTATTTT.

This clone was seen a few times. The rearrangement uses TRBV12-3 or TRBV12-4 and TRBJ1-1; no definite D call. CDR3 length equals 13 residues. The germline V and J ends were trimmed by 4 bases and 3 bases, with 9 bases remaining between them. As DNA, the CDR3 is TGTGCCAGCAGTTCTGGGCGGTACACTGAAGCTTTCTTT. Amino acid sequence: CASSSGRYTEAFF.